This T cell receptor (beta chain) is from a study of vaccination effects on CD4 cells after COVID-19. About the study: Samples were taken post-vaccine, and their median timing was 72 days after the second dose.

Study-level points and caveats: Clones that were induced by infection or by vaccine showed marked contraction late after vaccination.

About this clone: Its specificity is unknown.

Sequencing in the ViraFEST assay came after antigen-specific CD4+ T cells had been expanded with viral peptide pools, which were used to stimulate PBMC. After more than 9 days in culture, the CD4+ T cells were isolated. Two doses of BNT162b2 or mRNA-1273 vaccine were administered to participants. Germline V gene sequence: CDR1 SGHTA, CDR2 FQGTGA. Trimming removed 0 bases at V and 5 bases at J, with 10 bases between. The CDR3 is made up of 15 amino acids. Clones were sequenced by immunoSEQ multiplex PCR, and TCRdb holds only the in-frame ones, with some missing. The data contain 50,000 to 65,000 clones, roughly 73% of them seen just once; the ten biggest clones take up over 0.95%.

The source was CD4+ T cells from PBMCs cultured with HCoV-229E spike peptides, collected after COVID-19 vaccination. V gene TRBV7-3 combines with J gene TRBJ2-2; D is uncertain. This receptor was obtained from a human donor who received a COVID-19 vaccine. The CDR3, as DNA: TGTGCCAGCAGCTTAACTAGGACGGAAACCGGGGAGCTGTTTTTT. Protein sequence: CASSLTRTETGELFF.